This TCR beta chain appears in the sequencing data of a study of shared clonotypes between healthy human individuals. Cells designated naive CD8 were CD45RO-negative and were positively selected for CCR7, with terminally differentiated effector memory CD45RA+ cells excluded. With 6 bases removed from V and 0 bases from J, the gap between germline ends came to 12 bases. The CDR3 consists of 14 residues. Germline V CDR1 and CDR2: KGHSH, LQKENI. In the study's own analysis: ImmunoSEQ output lacked quality scores and full-length reads, limiting matched filtering. Libraries were prepared by immunoSEQ multiplex PCR; TCRdb keeps only in-frame clonotypes and omits some of them. The V and J calls and clone size were taken over from that table, and D and trimming were inferred from the DNA. Among nearly 2 million clones listed, approximately 94% were seen once.

Sequencing was performed on naive CD8+ T cells sorted from blood. The TCR was taken from a man between 18 and 29 years old in good health. V and J are TRBV18 and TRBJ2-7; possible D gene TRBD2, 5 bases. The DNA of the CDR3 is TGTGCCAGCTCGATTGGAACTAGCTCCTACGAGCAGTACTTC. Translation gives CASSIGTSSYEQYF.